Reported below is one T cell receptor beta chain. The identical CDR3 is also encoded by other nucleotide sequences in the sample. The age range of participants was 18 to 89 years, with residence in more than 20 US areas. Someone with COVID-19 had been met by exposed participants within 2 weeks before study entry. The source of the sample is a study of blood T cell repertoires in COVID-19. The V end was cut by 4 bases, the J end by 0 bases, with 10 bases between. The CDR3 has 14 amino acids. Germline V gene sequence: CDR1 SQVTM, CDR2 ANQGSEA. Authors' data handling: Counts of nucleated cells, estimated from reference gene primer amplification, were obtained. The table came from immunoSEQ multiplex PCR; TCRdb's copy has only in-frame clones and leaves some out. Clonal size and the V and J genes are those of that table, whereas D and trimming came from the DNA. The sample includes some 270,000 clones, approximately 81% of them seen just once.

Source material: PBMCs or T cells enriched from blood (not recorded which). This sequence joins TRBV29-1 and TRBJ2-1; D might be TRBD2 (6 bases). The sequence came from a woman between 50 and 59 years old who had been exposed to COVID-19. CDR3 nucleotides: TGCAGCGTTGGGGGGGTAAGCTCCTACAATGAGCAGTTCTTC. It encodes CSVGGVSSYNEQFF.